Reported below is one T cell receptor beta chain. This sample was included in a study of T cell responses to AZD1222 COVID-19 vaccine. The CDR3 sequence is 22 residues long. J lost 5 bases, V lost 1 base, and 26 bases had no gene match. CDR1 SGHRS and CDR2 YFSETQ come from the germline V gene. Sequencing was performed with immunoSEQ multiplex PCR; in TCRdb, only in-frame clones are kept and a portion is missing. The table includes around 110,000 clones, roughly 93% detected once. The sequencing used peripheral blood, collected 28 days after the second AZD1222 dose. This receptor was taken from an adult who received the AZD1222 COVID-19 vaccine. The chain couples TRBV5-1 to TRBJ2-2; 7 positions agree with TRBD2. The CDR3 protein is CASSLTSGTTHRAKYRTGELFF. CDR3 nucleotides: TGCGCCAGCAGCTTGACATCCGGGACTACCCATAGGGCCAAGTATCGTACCGGGGAGCTGTTTTTT. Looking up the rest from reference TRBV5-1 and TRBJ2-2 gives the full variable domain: KAGVTQTPRYLIKTRGQQVTLSCSPISGHRSVSWYQQTPGQGLQFLFEYFSETQRNKGNFPGRFSGRQFSNSRSEMNVSTLELGDSALYLCASSLTSGTTHRAKYRTGELFFGEGSRLTVL.